This is a list of T cell receptor beta chains from one sample in a study of untreated major depressive disorder. Sequencing was performed with immunoSEQ multiplex PCR; in TCRdb, only in-frame clones are kept and a portion is missing. The data show about 19,000 clones, approximately 92% seen once. Sequencing input: CD4+ T cells from PBMCs. These receptor sequences come from a woman aged 40-49 years with major depressive disorder. CDR3s include the opening cysteine and the closing phenylalanine or tryptophan. A D gene is named only where the DNA matches it firmly. Clone size is not always given. Where it is, it says once, few, many or a class for expanded clones.

.	TRBJ2-2	TRBV30	TRBD1	TGTGCCTGGAAATTAGGGGACAGGGATGACGGGGAGCTGTTTTTT	CAWKLGDRDDGELFF
.	TRBJ1-2	TRBV30	.	TGTGCCTGGAGTGTAGGTGAAGTCGGTGGCTACACCTTC	CAWSVGEVGGYTF
.	TRBJ1-4	TRBV5-4	TRBD1	TGTGCCAGCAGCTCCTACAGGGGTACAAATGAAAAACTGTTTTTT	CASSSYRGTNEKLFF
.	TRBJ2-5	TRBV6-5	TRBD1	TGTGCCAGCAGTTACGGGACAGGGCGAGAGACCCAGTACTTC	CASSYGTGRETQYF
.	TRBJ1-6	TRBV30	.	TGTGCCTGGAACCGGGTCGAATCTTCACCCCTCCACTTT	CAWNRVESSPLHF
.	TRBJ2-2	TRBV4-3	.	TGCGCCAGCAGCCAAGGCGATAACACCGGGGAGCTGTTTTTT	CASSQGDNTGELFF
.	TRBJ2-2	TRBV7-6	.	TGTGCCAGCAGCTTAGAATCGGGAAAGGACACCGGGGAGCTGTTTTTT	CASSLESGKDTGELFF
.	TRBJ1-3	TRBV30	.	TGTGCCTGGAGTGTGAGAGGGGGGCACTCTGGAAACACCATATATTTT	CAWSVRGGHSGNTIYF
.	TRBJ1-1	TRBV6-5	.	TGTGCCAGCAGCAGGACCCGTGGGTTCACTGAAGCTTTCTTT	CASSRTRGFTEAFF
.	TRBJ2-2	TRBV25-1	.	TGTGCCAGCAGGGAAACAGTGACTATCGCCGGGGAGCTGTTTTTT	CASRETVTIAGELFF
.	TRBJ1-6	TRBV30	.	TGTGCCTGGAGGAGCCTCCAGAGCTCCTATAATTCACCCCTCCACTTT	CAWRSLQSSYNSPLHF
.	TRBJ2-5	TRBV5-6	.	TGTGCCAGCAGCTTACAGGGCCGAGAGACCCAGTACTTC	CASSLQGRETQYF
few	TRBJ1-2	TRBV2	.	TGTGCCACCACGGGCAGCGCTAACTATGGCTACACCTTC	CATTGSANYGYTF
.	TRBJ2-2	TRBV4-2	TRBD2	TGTGCCACTGGGACTAGCGTGAACACCGGGGAGCTGTTTTTT	CATGTSVNTGELFF
.	TRBJ1-3	TRBV4-1	.	TGCGCCAGCAGCCAAGTTGCTGCCAGCTCCTCTGGAAACACCATATATTTT	CASSQVAASSSGNTIYF
.	TRBJ1-6	TRBV5-1	.	TGCGCCAGCAGCTTGGAGACAGCGTATAATTCACCCCTCCACTTT	CASSLETAYNSPLHF
.	TRBJ1-1	TRBV2	.	TGTGCCAGCAGTGAATATCTTGCTGAAGCTTTCTTT	CASSEYLAEAFF
.	TRBJ2-3	TRBV25-1	TRBD2	TGTGCCAGCAGTGGGGGACTAGCGGGACCTCCTAGCACAGATACGCAGTATTTT	CASSGGLAGPPSTDTQYF
.	TRBJ2-3	TRBV6-6	.	TGTGCCAGCAGTTACCGATCCAGCACAGATACGCAGTATTTT	CASSYRSSTDTQYF
.	TRBJ1-5	TRBV4-3	.	TGCGCCAGCAGCCAAGATTGGCGGGGCCGCAATCAGCCCCAGCATTTT	CASSQDWRGRNQPQHF
once	TRBJ1-3	TRBV30	.	TGTGCCTGGAGTGTATGGGGTGTCGGGAACACCATATATTTT	CAWSVWGVGNTIYF
.	TRBJ1-2	TRBV6-5	.	TGTGCCAGCAGTTACTCCCCCCCGAACTATGGCTACACCTTC	CASSYSPPNYGYTF
.	TRBJ1-1	TRBV11-3	TRBD1	TGTGCCAGCAGCTTAGATGGGCGACAGGGGTTGACTGAAGCTTTCTTT	CASSLDGRQGLTEAFF
.	TRBJ1-2	TRBV5-1	.	TGCGCCAGCAGCTTGGACAAGTATGGCTACACCTTC	CASSLDKYGYTF
.	TRBJ2-3	TRBV9	.	TGTGCCAGCAGCGTAGAAACAGCCCGCACAGATACGCAGTATTTT	CASSVETARTDTQYF
.	TRBJ2-7	TRBV9	.	TGTGCCAGCAGCGTAGGCCCGTCTACCTACGAGCAGTACTTC	CASSVGPSTYEQYF
.	TRBJ2-1	TRBV11-2	TRBD2	TGTGCCAGCAGCCATACACTAGCGGGGGGTTACAATGAGCAGTTCTTC	CASSHTLAGGYNEQFF
.	TRBJ1-4	TRBV25-1	.	TGTGCCAGCAGTGAATCCGTTTTTAATGAAAAACTGTTTTTT	CASSESVFNEKLFF
.	TRBJ1-2	TRBV11-3	TRBD1	TGTGCCAGCAGCCCAGAGGCCCAGGGGGTACCTAACTATGGCTACACCTTC	CASSPEAQGVPNYGYTF
.	TRBJ1-1	TRBV25-1	.	TGTGCCAGCAGTGAATTGCGGGGGGCCGCAGGTACTGAAGCTTTCTTT	CASSELRGAAGTEAFF
.	TRBJ2-1	TRBV7-3	TRBD2	TGTGCCAGCAGCTCCGGGGGGTACAATGAGCAGTTCTTC	CASSSGGYNEQFF
.	TRBJ2-1	TRBV6-4	.	TGTGCCGTGCCAAAAGGGCGGAAATTCTCCTACAATGAGCAGTTCTTC	CAVPKGRKFSYNEQFF
.	TRBJ1-1	TRBV5-4	.	TGTGCCAGCAGACCCGCTGTGGATGGGGCTGAAGCTTTCTTT	CASRPAVDGAEAFF
.	TRBJ1-5	TRBV25-1	TRBD1	TGTGCCAGCAGTGATCGACAGGGCCAAGCGCCCCAGCATTTT	CASSDRQGQAPQHF
once	TRBJ2-2	TRBV10-3	.	TGTGCCATCAGTGCCGGACAGAGAAGAACCGGGGAGCTGTTTTTT	CAISAGQRRTGELFF
.	TRBJ1-5	TRBV6-1	.	TGTGCCAGCATTACAGGGTTCGGAAATCAGCCCCAGCATTTT	CASITGFGNQPQHF
.	TRBJ1-5	TRBV7-6	TRBD1	TGTGCCAGCAGCCCCCGAGGGTGGGGGGACAGTATTCATCAGCCCCAGCATTTT	CASSPRGWGDSIHQPQHF
.	TRBJ2-3	TRBV6-4	.	TGTGCCAGCAGTGACGGCGGCCACCACACAGATACGCAGTATTTT	CASSDGGHHTDTQYF
.	TRBJ1-2	TRBV27	TRBD1	TGTGCCAGCAGTTTATCGCAGGGGGCGGACCTCTATGGCTACACCTTC	CASSLSQGADLYGYTF
.	TRBJ2-3	TRBV7-6	.	TGTGCCAGCAGCTCCGCCGGGACCCTTACGCAGTATTTT	CASSSAGTLTQYF
.	TRBJ2-3	TRBV7-3	.	TGTGCCAGCAGCTCCCGAAGGGCAACAGATACGCAGTATTTT	CASSSRRATDTQYF
.	TRBJ1-2	TRBV18	.	TGTGCCAGCTCACCAAGTGGGCAGAACTATGGCTACACCTTC	CASSPSGQNYGYTF
.	TRBJ1-4	TRBV30	.	TGTGCCTGGAGTGTACCCCCACAAGGGTTCTTTAATGAAAAACTGTTTTTT	CAWSVPPQGFFNEKLFF
.	TRBJ2-6	TRBV30	.	TGTGCCTGGAGTGCCCCTCCCCTGACTTTC	CAWSAPPLTF
.	TRBJ1-1	TRBV7-2	.	TGTGCCAGCAGCGCGCTTGGAACACGGAACACTGAAGCTTTCTTT	CASSALGTRNTEAFF
once	TRBJ2-2	TRBV5-1	TRBD1	TGCGCCAGCAGCTTGGCCGGACAGGTCAACACCGGGGAGCTGTTTTTT	CASSLAGQVNTGELFF
.	TRBJ2-2	TRBV5-1	TRBD2	TGCGCCAGCGAAGCGGGAGAGACGGTCGGGGAGCTGTTTTTT	CASEAGETVGELFF
.	TRBJ1-2	TRBV28	.	TGTGCCAGCGAATGGACCTCGGATTCGGCTAACTATGGCTACACCTTC	CASEWTSDSANYGYTF
.	TRBJ1-2	TRBV6-5	.	TGTGCCAGCTGGGACCTTCGTCATGGCTACACCTTC	CASWDLRHGYTF
.	TRBJ2-5	TRBV10-1	.	TGCGCCAGCAGTGATCTTGGAAAAGAGACCCAGTACTTC	CASSDLGKETQYF
.	TRBJ1-1	TRBV7-2	.	TGTGCCAGCAGCTTACACTCTACAGGGTCGGGCGCTGAAGCTTTCTTT	CASSLHSTGSGAEAFF